This TCR beta chain was identified in a study of T cell repertoires in ileal Crohn's disease (dated by TCRdb to the late 2010s). As for the study more broadly: At the time of surgery, around 35% of patients were active smokers, and the median duration of disease was seven to eight years. About half of the patients received postoperative therapy: under 13 received thiopurines and 18 received anti-TNF agents. The study was conducted in parallel with a multicentre cohort that was designed to identify predictors of early endoscopic recurrence following ileocolonic resection. Biopsies taken from the proximal margin of the surgical specimen were designated as MI samples. Endoscopic postoperative recurrence was defined as a Rutgeerts score above i0. For commercial TCRB immunosequencing, roughly 0.5 micrograms of biopsy DNA were submitted for each sample. The TCR repertoire was analysed in 55 to 70 patients with Crohn's disease drawn from a prospective multicentre cohort. Surgery was performed for a complication in all patients, with stricturing disease in approximately 60% and penetrating disease in approximately 40%. A total of 170 or so mucosal samples from around 60 patients were sequenced, collected from several sites on the surgical specimen and at postoperative endoscopy.

For this clone: The antigen it binds to is not known. Base qualities are not at hand, and no much larger clone is one base apart.

The library came from the immunoSEQ multiplex PCR assay. Adaptive Biotechnology amplified CDR3 regions from genomic DNA with a two-step multiplex PCR that controlled for amplification bias. Primers for every V and J gene segment were used in the first PCR, and barcodes and Illumina adapters were added in the second PCR. CDR3 libraries were sequenced using an Illumina instrument. In the original analysis: Analysis combined the vendor-provided pipelines with custom analysis of raw data in R/Bioconductor under R version 3.3.0. Clonality, which ranges from 0 to 1, was calculated as the inverse of the normalised Shannon entropy across all productive clones. The repertoire share taken up by the top 100 clones defined high-frequency clones, and only clones that passed a 95% confidence test were kept. Overlap between samples was measured with the Morisita-Horn index, while repertoire diversity was measured with the Simpson index. TCRdb provides this immuneACCESS table in a form limited to in-frame rearrangements. Some clones are lacking; in checked studies, under half of them reflect an unresolved V gene, and why the rest are absent is not known. That table supplies the V and J calls and clone size; D and trimming were determined from the DNA. In all, the sample holds roughly 5,200 clones, and over 75% of those were seen once. The ten largest clones take up about 4.2% of the sample.

This specimen's time point label, per the study, means: proximal margin of the surgical specimen (macroscopically non-inflamed). Eligible patients were adults with ileal or ileocolonic Crohn's disease who had an indication for ileocolonic resection. Whole ileal mucosal biopsies were stored frozen at -80°C before DNA extraction. Genomic DNA was extracted from frozen whole biopsies with a TRizol-based method and quantified on a NanoDrop 2000 spectrophotometer. The cysteine opens and the phenylalanine closes a CDR3 of 14 amino acids. Kept here is only the CDR3 DNA, which spans 42 bases and is read in frame from base 1. From the germline V gene (reference sequence), CDR1 is MNHNY and CDR2 is SVGAGI. The V and J ends are trimmed by 4 bases and 6 bases, leaving 14 bases between them. What the work shows at the level of the full study, not this receptor alone: Mucosal CD4 and CD8 T cells were sorted and sequenced only in a subgroup of patients, the size of which was not stated. Patients who were active smokers at surgery had a significantly higher proportion of clonal expansions than non-smokers (approximately 28% vs 17%, p=0.02). Compared with CD4 T cells, sorted CD8 T cells held more high-frequency clones, which suggests that the mucosal expansions were mostly CD8. Endoscopic recurrence was found to be associated with higher high-frequency clone percentages at surgery, and recurrence was observed in all patients with clonality above 26.8% (18/57).

This chain is built from TRBV6-6 and TRBJ2-3; the D region may be TRBD1 or TRBD2, each matching 7 bases equally. The sample taken for sequencing was ileal tissue. The receptor's source is an adult with Crohn's disease. The CDR3 protein is CASSWEGAWDTQYF. The sequenced DNA: TGTGCCAGCAGTTGGGAGGGGGCGTGGGATACGCAGTATTTT.